Listed here are 28 T cell receptor beta chains from one sample, sequenced in a study of blood T cell repertoires in COVID-19. TCRdb's copy holds only in-frame clones and misses some; the assay was immunoSEQ multiplex PCR. Counted here are about 370,000 clones, over 75% occurring once; the ten biggest clones make up less than 1.2%. Sequencing used PBMCs or T cells enriched from blood (not recorded which). These receptor sequences come from a man younger than 35 who had recovered from COVID-19.

This chain connects TRBV7-8 to TRBJ1-3; D gene unclear. Trimming took 1 base from V and 0 from J, leaving 4 bases between them. Germline-derived CDR1 and CDR2 are SGHVS and FQNEAQ. This CDR3 region has 14 residues. DNA for the CDR3: TGTGCCAGCAGCTTAGGCGTCTCTGGAAACACCATATATTTT. Amino acid sequence: CASSLGVSGNTIYF.

V gene TRBV4-2 combines with J gene TRBJ1-5, with unresolved D. The CDR3 spans 13 residues. Looked up from germline, CDR1 is LGHNA and CDR2 is YNFKEQ. V lost 0 bases and J 6 bases, leaving 6 bases between the germline ends. As DNA, the CDR3 is TGTGCCAGCAGCCAAGATCGAGGTCAGCCCCAGCATTTT. Protein product: CASSQDRGQPQHF.

The rearrangement uses TRBV3-1 (or the pseudogene TRBV3-2) and TRBJ2-7; D is perhaps TRBD2 (6 bases). The CDR3 is 15 amino acids. Deletions cut 3 bases from V and 2 bases from J, with 14 bases between. Per the germline V gene, CDR1 is LGHDT and CDR2 is YNNKEL (reference sequence). The CDR3 region is CASSQALGGTYEQYF. CDR3 in DNA: TGTGCCAGCAGCCAGGCTTTGGGGGGTACCTACGAGCAGTACTTC.

Written as DNA, the CDR3 is TGTGCCACCCGTACCGCCGGGACAGCCAACACTGAAGCTTTCTTT. Translating it yields CATRTAGTANTEAFF. This chain uses TRBV10-3 with TRBJ1-1; 7 bases match TRBD1. The trim removed 10 bases at V and 2 bases at J, leaving 13 bases unmatched. This CDR3 spans 15 amino acids. Per the germline V gene, CDR1 is ENHRY and CDR2 is SYGVKD.

This CDR3 is CSAGLESSYNEQFF. CDR3 in DNA: TGCAGCGCAGGACTGGAAAGCTCCTACAATGAGCAGTTCTTC. The chain couples TRBV29-1 to TRBJ2-1; a possible D gene is TRBD2 (5 bases). Germline CDR1 is SQVTM and CDR2 is ANQGSEA. Trimming cost V 7 bases and J 0 bases, with 13 bases left between them. This CDR3 spans 14 amino acids.

The V gene is TRBV18, the J gene TRBJ2-3; 12 positions match TRBD2. Trimming took 2 bases from V and 4 from J; bases not matched to a gene: 4. CDR1 KGHSH and CDR2 LQKENI come from the germline V gene. The CDR3 totals 16 residues. Written as DNA, the CDR3 is TGTGCCAGCTCACCAGAGACTAGCGGGAGCGCAGATACGCAGTATTTT. The encoded protein is CASSPETSGSADTQYF. The variable domain in full, completed from reference TRBV18 and TRBJ2-3, reads NAGVMQNPRHLVRRRGQEARLRCSPMKGHSHVYWYRQLPEEGLKFMVYLQKENIIDESGMPKERFSAEFPKEGPSILRIQQVVRGDSAAYFCASSPETSGSADTQYFGPGTRLTVL.

V is TRBV4-1 and J is TRBJ1-2; 9 bases are a match to TRBD1. Germline trimming cut 4 bases from V and 1 base from J; bases unmatched to any gene: 16. The CDR3 is 19 amino acids. Germline assignment: CDR1 MGHRA and CDR2 YSYEKL. The CDR3 sequence: CASSRTAGTGRGDNYGYTF. The CDR3 nucleotides read TGCGCCAGCAGCCGTACCGCCGGGACAGGGAGAGGGGATAACTATGGCTACACCTTC.

The genes are TRBV5-5 and TRBJ2-1, with D tentatively TRBD1 (6 bases). The CDR3 length is 14 residues. CDR1 is SGHKS, CDR2 YYEKEE, per germline (reference sequence). V lost 5 bases, J lost 5 bases, and 14 bases lay in between. The DNA for the CDR3 is TGTGCCAGCAGTCCCGGGACATTTAACAATGAGCAGTTCTTC. It encodes CASSPGTFNNEQFF.

The chain employs TRBV11-1 and TRBJ2-7; 7 positions agree with TRBD2. CDR1 is SGHAT, CDR2 FQDESV, per germline (reference sequence). There are 15 residues in the CDR3. V was pared by 6 bases and J by 4 bases, with 12 bases of the junction left unmatched. The CDR3 reads CASSLSSGGTYEQYF. CDR3 bases: TGTGCCAGCAGTCTCTCTAGCGGCGGGACTTACGAGCAGTACTTC. Drawing the rest from reference TRBV11-1 and TRBJ2-7, the complete variable domain is EAEVAQSPRYKITEKSQAVAFWCDPISGHATLYWYRQILGQGPELLVQFQDESVVDDSQLPKDRFSAERLKGVDSTLKIQPAELGDSAMYLCASSLSSGGTYEQYFGPGTRLTVT.

The gene calls are TRBV4-1 and TRBJ1-4; D remains unclear. The CDR3 spans 18 residues. V gave up 8 bases and J gave up 1 base, with 23 bases separating them. Germline CDR1 MGHRA, CDR2 YSYEKL. The CDR3 here is CASGEGFAGILTNEKLFF. The CDR3 nucleotides read TGCGCCAGCGGCGAAGGTTTTGCGGGGATATTAACTAATGAAAAACTGTTTTTT.

This sequence joins TRBV12-3 or TRBV12-4 and TRBJ1-2, with no clear D. The CDR3 sequence is 12 residues long. Trimming removed 5 bases from V and 8 bases from J, with 12 bases in between. DNA for the CDR3: TGTGCCAGCAGTCCTAGTTTGGAGGGCTACACCTTC. It encodes CASSPSLEGYTF.

This clone was recorded only once. The rearrangement links TRBV7-2 to TRBJ2-1; 7 nucleotides match TRBD2. Germline lookup yields CDR1 SGHTA and CDR2 FQGNSA. The CDR3 is 15 amino acids. Losses at the gene ends were 1 base for V and 3 bases for J; bases not matched to a gene: 3. CDR3 coding DNA: TGTGCCAGCAGCTTAGGGGGGACTATCTACAATGAGCAGTTCTTC. This translates into CASSLGGTIYNEQFF.

The rearrangement joins TRBV14 to TRBJ1-1, with D possibly matching TRBD1 (6 bases). CDR1 and CDR2 (germline): SGHDN, FVKESK. Deletions cut 1 base from V and 2 bases from J, with 11 bases between. The CDR3 consists of 15 residues. This chain's CDR3 is CASSQVTGGNTEAFF. The CDR3 DNA reads TGTGCCAGCAGCCAAGTGACAGGCGGAAACACTGAAGCTTTCTTT. Drawing the rest from reference TRBV14 and TRBJ1-1, the complete variable domain is EAGVTQFPSHSVIEKGQTVTLRCDPISGHDNLYWYRRVMGKEIKFLLHFVKESKQDESGMPNNRFLAERTGGTYSTLKVQPAELEDSGVYFCASSQVTGGNTEAFFGQGTRLTVV.

This chain joins TRBV2 and TRBJ1-3; tentatively, D is TRBD1 (5 bases). CDR1 SNHLY and CDR2 FYNNEI come from the germline V gene. V lost 5 bases and J lost 0, with 14 bases in between. The CDR3 is made up of 16 amino acids. CDR3 in amino acids: CASSTGRIFSGNTIYF. In DNA, the CDR3 is TGTGCCAGCAGTACAGGACGGATATTCTCTGGAAACACCATATATTTT.

This sequence joins TRBV28 and TRBJ1-2; D remains ambiguous. The CDR3 extends over 14 amino acids. The germline V gene has CDR1 MDHEN and CDR2 SYDVKM. Deletions cut 3 bases from V and 8 bases from J, with 16 bases between. The DNA for the CDR3 is TGTGCCAGCAGTTTGGTAGGTGGAGGGCGAGGCTACACCTTC. This translates into CASSLVGGGRGYTF.

The rearrangement uses TRBV5-1 and TRBJ2-2, with 11 bases lining up with TRBD1. In germline, CDR1 is SGHRS, CDR2 YFSETQ. The CDR3 extends over 16 amino acids. J was trimmed by 5 bases and V by 0 bases; bases with no gene match: 3. CDR3 loop: CASSLAGTGGTGELFF. CDR3 nucleotides: TGCGCCAGCAGCTTGGCCGGGACAGGGGGAACCGGGGAGCTGTTTTTT.

CDR3 protein: CASRDRGSYEQYF. The CDR3, as DNA: TGTGCCAGCCGGGACAGGGGTTCCTACGAGCAGTACTTC. The J gene is TRBJ2-7, the V gene TRBV27, with 10 bases aligning to TRBD1. The CDR3 consists of 13 residues. Germline V gene data show CDR1 as MNHEY and CDR2 as SMNVEV (reference sequence). After removal of 8 bases from V and 1 base from J, the junction contained 2 bases not matched to a gene.

The chain has TRBV19 and TRBJ2-1; 9 bases are shared with TRBD2. The V segment lost 1 base and the J segment 0 bases; nucleotides outside the gene matches: 1. This CDR3 has 16 residues. CDR1 LNHDA and CDR2 SQIVND come from the germline V gene (reference sequence). CDR3 residues: CASSIGSGSSYNEQFF. The CDR3 DNA follows: TGTGCCAGTAGTATAGGTAGCGGGAGCTCCTACAATGAGCAGTTCTTC.

The chain is built from TRBV9 and TRBJ2-1, with 14 bases lining up with TRBD2. V shed 0 bases and J 9 bases; nucleotides not matched to a gene: 8. This CDR3 has 17 residues. Looked up from germline, CDR1 is SGDLS and CDR2 is YYNGEE. The CDR3 is CASSVEGTSGSFGEQFF. DNA for the CDR3: TGTGCCAGCAGCGTAGAGGGGACTAGCGGGAGTTTTGGTGAGCAGTTCTTC.

The CDR3 DNA follows: TGTGCCAGCAGCGAAACAGGGAGTGCGTGGCCCCAGCATTTT. It translates to CASSETGSAWPQHF. The chain uses TRBV9 and TRBJ1-5; weak D call: TRBD1 (6 bases). CDR3 size: 14 residues. Germline V gene lookup returns CDR1 SGDLS and CDR2 YYNGEE. V lost 3 bases and J lost 9, with 16 bases in between.

This chain links TRBV7-6 with TRBJ2-1; TRBD2 might be the D (6 bases). The CDR3 sequence is 13 residues long. V was pared by 0 bases and J by 10 bases, with 10 bases between. From germline, CDR1 is SGHVS and CDR2 FNYEAQ. CDR3 sequence (DNA): TGTGCCAGCAGCTTAGCGCAGGAGGGCGAGCAGTTCTTC. Protein sequence: CASSLAQEGEQFF.

The chain recombines TRBV28 with TRBJ2-1, with 9 positions matching TRBD2. V gave up 6 bases and J gave up 2 bases; unmatched junction bases: 2. CDR3 length: 14 amino acids. In germline, CDR1 is MDHEN, CDR2 SYDVKM. CDR3: CASRWTSAYNEQFF. DNA of the CDR3: TGTGCCAGCAGGTGGACTAGCGCCTACAATGAGCAGTTCTTC. Looking up the rest from reference TRBV28 and TRBJ2-1 gives the full variable domain: DVKVTQSSRYLVKRTGEKVFLECVQDMDHENMFWYRQDPGLGLRLIYFSYDVKMKEKGDIPEGYSVSREKKERFSLILESASTNQTSMYLCASRWTSAYNEQFFGPGTRLTVL.

The chain combines TRBV12-3 or TRBV12-4 with TRBJ2-3; D unclear. V was trimmed by 2 bases and J by 7 bases, leaving 10 bases between them. This CDR3 has 13 residues. CDR3 sequence (DNA): TGTGCCAGCAGTTTACCCCCTACCCATACGCAGTATTTT. Translating gives CASSLPPTHTQYF.

This chain links TRBV3-1 (or the pseudogene TRBV3-2) with TRBJ1-6; possibly TRBD1 for D (5 bases). Germline CDR1 and CDR2: LGHDT and YNNKEL (reference sequence). CDR3 length equals 14 residues. V gave up 2 bases and J gave up 11 bases, with 13 bases separating them. Written as DNA, the CDR3 is TGTGCCAGCAGCCAAAGCCCGACAGAGACACCCCTCCACTTT. Encoded protein: CASSQSPTETPLHF.

This clone was seen once. J is TRBJ1-2 and V is TRBV2; 9 positions agree with TRBD1. CDR3 length equals 14 residues. CDR1 is SNHLY and CDR2 is FYNNEI in the germline V gene. V trimming: 6 bases; J trimming: 4 bases; junction bases outside the gene matches: 6. The CDR3 sequence is CASRNDRGTYGYTF. CDR3 sequence (DNA): TGTGCCAGCAGGAATGACAGGGGGACCTATGGCTACACCTTC. The entire variable domain, with the rest obtained from reference TRBV2 and TRBJ1-2, is as follows: EPEVTQTPSHQVTQMGQEVILRCVPISNHLYFYWYRQILGQKVEFLVSFYNNEISEKSEIFDDQFSVERPDGSNFTLKIRSTKLEDSAMYFCASRNDRGTYGYTFGSGTRLTVV.

The chain couples TRBV27 to TRBJ1-2; 12 bases map to TRBD1. The CDR3 contains 16 residues. The germline V gene has CDR1 MNHEY and CDR2 SMNVEV (reference sequence). V dropped 2 bases and J dropped 7; count of bases not matched to a gene: 8. Written as DNA, the CDR3 is TGTGCCAGCAGTTTACGTGCCGGGACAGGGGGCCTTGGCTACACCTTC. This sequence encodes CASSLRAGTGGLGYTF.

The V gene is TRBV6-6, the J gene TRBJ2-2; the D gene is possibly TRBD1 (5 bases). The CDR3 runs 14 residues. The V end lost 6 bases, the J end lost 3 bases, and 11 bases lay between the germline ends. Germline V gene data show CDR1 as MNHNY and CDR2 as SVGAGI (reference sequence). The CDR3 region is CASRADSYTGELFF. CDR3 DNA sequence: TGTGCCAGCAGAGCAGACAGCTACACCGGGGAGCTGTTTTTT.

V gene TRBV19 combines with J gene TRBJ2-7, with D tentatively TRBD1 (7 bases). Germline loops: CDR1 LNHDA, CDR2 SQIVND (reference sequence). V gave up 6 bases and J gave up 5 bases, with 17 bases separating them. CDR3 length: 14 residues. The CDR3 here is CASSRQGGGHEQYF. CDR3 sequence (DNA): TGTGCCAGTAGCCGACAGGGAGGAGGCCACGAGCAGTACTTC.